The 11 T cell receptor beta chains listed next were all sequenced from one sample in a study of T cell responses to AZD1222 COVID-19 vaccine. The assay was immunoSEQ multiplex PCR, and TCRdb's table has in-frame clones only and misses some. The repertoire holds 150,000 to 200,000 clones, with over 80% as singletons. Material: peripheral blood, obtained 28 days after the second dose of the MenACWY control vaccine. These TCRs come from an adult who received the MenACWY meningococcal vaccine as a control.

V is TRBV5-1 and J is TRBJ1-2; D unclear. Per germline, CDR1 SGHRS and CDR2 YFSETQ. The CDR3 is made up of 14 amino acids. V was trimmed by 3 bases and J by 7 bases, leaving 16 bases between them. CDR3: CASSWTGSAGGYTF. The CDR3 DNA reads as TGCGCCAGCAGCTGGACGGGGTCTGCGGGTGGCTACACCTTC.

The V gene is TRBV7-8, the J gene TRBJ1-2; D might be TRBD1 (5 bases). The germline gives CDR1 SGHVS, CDR2 FQNEAQ. This CDR3 comprises 13 residues. Between the trimmed V and J ends, which lost 5 bases and 4 bases, there was a span of 11 bases. Here the CDR3 reads CASSPGASYGYTF. The CDR3 DNA reads TGTGCCAGCAGCCCCGGGGCCTCCTATGGCTACACCTTC.

This clone occurred once. The CDR3 reads CASSFASIGDRDYGYTF. The DNA of the CDR3 is TGTGCCAGCAGTTTCGCCTCGATAGGAGACAGGGACTATGGCTACACCTTC. The chain uses TRBV28 and TRBJ1-2; 7 bases line up with TRBD1. The ends lost 3 bases at V and 3 bases at J; junction bases unmatched: 13. The CDR3 has 17 amino acids. Germline CDR1 and CDR2: MDHEN and SYDVKM.

This chain links TRBV27 with TRBJ1-5; D uncertain. V was clipped by 1 base and J by 3 bases, with 7 bases between them. CDR1 is MNHEY, CDR2 SMNVEV, per germline (reference sequence). The CDR3 extends over 14 amino acids. The DNA of the CDR3 is TGTGCCAGCAGTTTATGGGGTGACAATCAGCCCCAGCATTTT. Translation: CASSLWGDNQPQHF.

A single count supports this clone. V is TRBV5-1 and J is TRBJ2-7, with D hard to call. The V gene lost 0 bases and the J gene lost 5 bases, with 3 bases spanning the gap. Per germline, CDR1 SGHRS and CDR2 YFSETQ. This CDR3 is 11 amino acids long. CDR3 amino acids: CASSLVDEQYF. In DNA, the CDR3 is TGCGCCAGCAGCTTGGTGGACGAGCAGTACTTC.

The rearrangement uses TRBV6-6 and TRBJ2-2; D might be TRBD1 (6 bases). Germline CDR1 MNHNY, CDR2 SVGAGI (reference sequence). This CDR3 region has 14 residues. Trimming took off 6 bases at V and 1 base at J, with 9 bases between the two ends. This chain's CDR3 is CASRLGQNTGELFF. CDR3 bases: TGTGCCAGCAGGTTGGGACAGAACACCGGGGAGCTGTTTTTT.

The chain joins TRBV6-2 or TRBV6-3 to TRBJ1-5; D is possibly TRBD1 (5 bases). Germline V lookup: CDR1 MNHEY, CDR2 SVGEGT. V lost 6 bases and J 0 bases, leaving 21 bases between the germline ends. CDR3 length: 18 residues. CDR3 nucleotide sequence: TGTGCCAGCAGCGGACGCCGGGACTACGGGAATAGCAATCAGCCCCAGCATTTT. Residues: CASSGRRDYGNSNQPQHF.

This clone was detected only once. V is TRBV30 and J is TRBJ2-2, with D unresolved. This CDR3 is 13 amino acids long. Trimming removed 2 bases from V and 6 bases from J, with 10 bases in between. CDR1 is GTSNPN and CDR2 is SVGIG in the germline V gene (reference sequence). The CDR3 region is CAWSTTAAGELFF. CDR3 nucleotide sequence: TGTGCCTGGAGTACAACGGCCGCCGGGGAGCTGTTTTTT.

The DNA for the CDR3 is TGTGCCATCAGTGACCGACAGGGTTACGCAGATACGCAGTATTTT. This codes for CAISDRQGYADTQYF. The chain carries TRBV10-3 and TRBJ2-3; 7 bases are a match to TRBD1. The CDR3 contains 15 residues. Per the germline V gene, CDR1 is ENHRY and CDR2 is SYGVKD. After removal of 3 bases from V and 4 bases from J, the junction contained 7 bases not matched to a gene.

The genes are TRBV30 and TRBJ1-5; perhaps TRBD1 as D (5 bases). Trimming took 0 bases from V and 3 from J, leaving 12 bases between them. There are 15 residues in the CDR3. Germline CDR1 and CDR2: GTSNPN and SVGIG (reference sequence). CDR3 sequence: CAWSVGGGLNQPQHF. CDR3 nucleotide sequence: TGTGCCTGGAGTGTTGGGGGTGGCCTCAATCAGCCCCAGCATTTT.

The V call is TRBV19, the J call TRBJ2-5; D call uncertain. V was clipped by 7 bases and J by 3 bases, with 6 bases between them. The V gene's germline CDR1 is LNHDA and CDR2 SQIVND (reference sequence). The length of the CDR3 is 11 residues. The CDR3 sequence: CASKLEETQYF. CDR3 nucleotides: TGTGCCAGTAAATTGGAAGAGACCCAGTACTTC.